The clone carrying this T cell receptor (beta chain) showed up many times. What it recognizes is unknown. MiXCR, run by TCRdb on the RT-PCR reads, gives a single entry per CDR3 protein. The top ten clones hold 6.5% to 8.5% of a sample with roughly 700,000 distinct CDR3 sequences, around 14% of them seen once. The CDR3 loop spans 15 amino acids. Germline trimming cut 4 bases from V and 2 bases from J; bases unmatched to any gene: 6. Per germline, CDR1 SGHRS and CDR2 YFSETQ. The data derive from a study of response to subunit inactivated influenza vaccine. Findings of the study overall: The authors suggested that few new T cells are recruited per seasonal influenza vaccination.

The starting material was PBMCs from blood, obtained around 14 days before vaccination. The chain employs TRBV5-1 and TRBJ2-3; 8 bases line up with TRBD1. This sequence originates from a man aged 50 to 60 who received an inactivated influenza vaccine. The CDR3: CASSQDRASTDTQYF. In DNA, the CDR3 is TGCGCCAGCAGCCAGGACAGGGCCTCCACAGATACGCAGTATTTT.